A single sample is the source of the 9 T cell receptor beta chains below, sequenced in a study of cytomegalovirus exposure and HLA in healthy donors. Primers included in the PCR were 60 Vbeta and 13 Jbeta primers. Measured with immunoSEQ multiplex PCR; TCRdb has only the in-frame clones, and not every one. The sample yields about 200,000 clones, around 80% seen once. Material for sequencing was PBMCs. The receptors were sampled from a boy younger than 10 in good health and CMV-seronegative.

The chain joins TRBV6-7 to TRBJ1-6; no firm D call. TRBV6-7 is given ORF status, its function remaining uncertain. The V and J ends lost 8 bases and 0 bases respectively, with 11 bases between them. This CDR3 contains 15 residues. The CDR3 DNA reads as TGTGCCAGCCCGCAAGAGGGCTCCTATAATTCACCCCTCCACTTT. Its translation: CASPQEGSYNSPLHF.

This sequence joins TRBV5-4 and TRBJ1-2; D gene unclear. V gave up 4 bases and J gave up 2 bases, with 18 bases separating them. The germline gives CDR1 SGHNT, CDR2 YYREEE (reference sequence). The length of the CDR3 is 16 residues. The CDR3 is CASSPKTTEFNYGYTF. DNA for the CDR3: TGTGCCAGCAGCCCAAAAACGACGGAGTTCAACTATGGCTACACCTTC.

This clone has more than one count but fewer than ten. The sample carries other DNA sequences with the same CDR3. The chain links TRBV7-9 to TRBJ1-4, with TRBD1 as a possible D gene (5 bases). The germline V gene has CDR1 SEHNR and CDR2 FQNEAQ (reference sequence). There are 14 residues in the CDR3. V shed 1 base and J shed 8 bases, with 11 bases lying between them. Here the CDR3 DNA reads TGTGCCAGCAGCTTAGGGCAGGGCGGCGAAAAACTGTTTTTT. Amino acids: CASSLGQGGEKLFF.

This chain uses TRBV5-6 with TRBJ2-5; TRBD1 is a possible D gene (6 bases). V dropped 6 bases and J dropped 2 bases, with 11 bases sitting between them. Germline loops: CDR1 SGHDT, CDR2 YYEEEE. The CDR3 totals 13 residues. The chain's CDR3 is CASTWDTQETQYF. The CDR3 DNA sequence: TGTGCCAGCACATGGGACACACAAGAGACCCAGTACTTC.

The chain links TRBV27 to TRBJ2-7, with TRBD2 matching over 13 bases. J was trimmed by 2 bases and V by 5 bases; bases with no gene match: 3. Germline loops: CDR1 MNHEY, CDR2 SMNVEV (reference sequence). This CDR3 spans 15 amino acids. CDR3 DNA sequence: TGTGCCAGCAGTCCCGGACTAGCGGGGGCCTACGAGCAGTACTTC. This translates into CASSPGLAGAYEQYF.

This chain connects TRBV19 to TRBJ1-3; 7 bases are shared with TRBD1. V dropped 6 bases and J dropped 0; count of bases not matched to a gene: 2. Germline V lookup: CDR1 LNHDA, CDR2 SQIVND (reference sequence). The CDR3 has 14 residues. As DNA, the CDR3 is TGTGCCAGTAGGACAGGGTACTCTGGAAACACCATATATTTT. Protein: CASRTGYSGNTIYF.

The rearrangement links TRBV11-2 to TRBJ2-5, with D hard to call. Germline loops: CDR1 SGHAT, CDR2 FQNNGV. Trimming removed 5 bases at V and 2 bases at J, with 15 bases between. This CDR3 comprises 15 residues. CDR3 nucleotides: TGTGCCAGCAGCCTACCTGCACCTATTCAAGAGACCCAGTACTTC. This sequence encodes CASSLPAPIQETQYF.

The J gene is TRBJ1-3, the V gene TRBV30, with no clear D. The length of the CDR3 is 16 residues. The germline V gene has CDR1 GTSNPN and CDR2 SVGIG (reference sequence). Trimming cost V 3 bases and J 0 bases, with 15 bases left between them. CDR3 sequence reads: CAWRDPGLSSGNTIYF. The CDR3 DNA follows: TGTGCCTGGAGAGACCCTGGACTGAGCTCTGGAAACACCATATATTTT. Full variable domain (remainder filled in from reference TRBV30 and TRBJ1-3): SQTIHQWPATLVQPVGSPLSLECTVEGTSNPNLYWYRQAAGRGLQLLFYSVGIGQISSEVPQNLSASRPQDRQFILSSKKLLLSDSGFYLCAWRDPGLSSGNTIYFGEGSWLTVV.

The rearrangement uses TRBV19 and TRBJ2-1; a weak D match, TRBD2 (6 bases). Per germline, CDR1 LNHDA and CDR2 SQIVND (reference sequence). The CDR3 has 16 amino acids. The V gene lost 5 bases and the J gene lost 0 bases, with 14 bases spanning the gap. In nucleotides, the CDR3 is TGTGCCAGTAGTGACTTACGGGGGAACTCCTACAATGAGCAGTTCTTC. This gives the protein CASSDLRGNSYNEQFF.